Below are 27 T cell receptor beta chains sequenced from a single sample in a study of T cell responses to AZD1222 COVID-19 vaccine. The assay was immunoSEQ multiplex PCR, and TCRdb's table has in-frame clones only and misses some. Of roughly 100,000 clones in the sample, approximately 91% were seen once. The input for sequencing was peripheral blood, taken on day 0 of AZD1222 vaccination. The receptors were sampled from an adult in good health.

The chain joins TRBV5-5 to TRBJ1-3; D is unresolved. Trimming removed 4 bases at V and 0 bases at J, with 11 bases between. The CDR3 has 15 amino acids. Per germline, CDR1 SGHKS and CDR2 YYEKEE (reference sequence). This CDR3 is CASSHPRSSGNTIYF. The CDR3 DNA sequence: TGTGCCAGCAGCCACCCGAGGTCCTCTGGAAACACCATATATTTT.

The chain recombines TRBV20-1 with TRBJ1-1; D gene ambiguous. CDR1 is DFQATT, CDR2 SNEGSKA, per germline (reference sequence). The CDR3 has 15 residues. Trimming removed 3 bases from V and 1 base from J, with 15 bases in between. In nucleotides, the CDR3 is TGCAGTGCTAGTAGGTTAGGACGGACGAACACTGAAGCTTTCTTT. This sequence encodes CSASRLGRTNTEAFF.

The CDR3 coding sequence is TGTGCAAGTCGCCGACAAAGCAACCAAAAAGGGGACAAGCCAAGGCAGTACTTC. Translation gives CASRRQSNQKGDKPRQYF. V gene TRBV12-2 combines with J gene TRBJ2-7; TRBD1 is taken as the D call from the table, unchecked against the DNA. TRBV12-2 is deemed a pseudogene. The CDR3 runs to 18 residues.

The chain combines TRBV6-5 with TRBJ1-1; D is unclear. Trimming took 8 bases from V and 0 from J, leaving 10 bases between them. The CDR3 totals 13 residues. Germline CDR1 reads MNHEY; CDR2 reads SVGAGI. CDR3 sequence (DNA): TGTGCCAGCTTGGGCGGGCTGAACACTGAAGCTTTCTTT. Its translation: CASLGGLNTEAFF.

The gene calls are TRBV12-2 and TRBJ2-3; TRBD2 was called by the table and not checked on the DNA. TRBV12-2 is a pseudogene. The CDR3 is 12 residues long. The DNA for the CDR3 is TGTGCAAGTCGCCCCCGGGGGGATACGCAGTATTTT. This translates into CASRPRGDTQYF.

This chain links TRBV2 with TRBJ1-1; TRBD1 might be the D (5 bases). V shed 7 bases and J shed 1 base, with 10 bases lying between them. Germline V CDR1 and CDR2: SNHLY, FYNNEI. The CDR3 loop spans 13 amino acids. CDR3 nucleotide sequence: TGTGCCAGCAAGGAGGGGCGGAACACTGAAGCTTTCTTT. It codes for CASKEGRNTEAFF. Supplemented by reference TRBV2 and TRBJ1-1, the full variable domain reads EPEVTQTPSHQVTQMGQEVILRCVPISNHLYFYWYRQILGQKVEFLVSFYNNEISEKSEIFDDQFSVERPDGSNFTLKIRSTKLEDSAMYFCASKEGRNTEAFFGQGTRLTVV.

The chain joins TRBV28 to TRBJ1-4; unclear D gene. V lost 6 bases to trimming and J lost 7 bases, with 12 bases between them. The V gene's germline CDR1 is MDHEN and CDR2 SYDVKM. The CDR3 contains 13 residues. CDR3 DNA sequence: TGTGCCAGCAGCCAGCGGAATGGTGAAAAACTGTTTTTT. Amino acids: CASSQRNGEKLFF.

CDR3 coding DNA: TGTGCCATAGCCGGGACAGGTCTGACAGATACGCAGTATTTT. Translating gives CAIAGTGLTDTQYF. The rearrangement uses TRBV10-3 and TRBJ2-3; 8 bases agree with TRBD1. The CDR3 loop spans 14 amino acids. The trim removed 9 bases at V and 3 bases at J, leaving 8 bases unmatched. CDR1 is ENHRY, CDR2 SYGVKD, per germline.

This clone has just a few counts. The chain recombines TRBV6-1 with TRBJ2-3; TRBD1 aligns across 7 bases. The ends lost 0 bases at V and 1 base at J; junction bases unmatched: 4. The CDR3 is made up of 16 amino acids. Per the germline V gene, CDR1 is MNHNS and CDR2 is SASEGT. The CDR3 DNA follows: TGTGCCAGCAGTGAAGCGACAGGGCAGGGCACAGATACGCAGTATTTT. Protein: CASSEATGQGTDTQYF.

V usage is TRBV7-2 and J usage is TRBJ1-5; D unresolved. The germline V gene has CDR1 SGHTA and CDR2 FQGNSA. Trimming took off 5 bases at V and 0 bases at J, with 11 bases between the two ends. CDR3 length equals 15 residues. The CDR3 region is CASSQDYYSNQPQHF. The CDR3 DNA reads as TGTGCCAGCAGCCAAGACTACTATAGCAATCAGCCCCAGCATTTT.

The chain has TRBV11-2 and TRBJ2-7; 8 bases agree with TRBD1. Trimming at V came to 6 bases and at J to 3 bases, leaving 13 bases not matched to a gene. This CDR3 has 16 amino acids. CDR1 and CDR2 (germline): SGHAT, FQNNGV. Written as DNA, the CDR3 is TGTGCCAGCAGTGGTGGGGTAGGGACAGGTTACTACGAGCAGTACTTC. It yields the protein CASSGGVGTGYYEQYF.

This clone was found once. The chain has TRBV7-9 and TRBJ1-4; D gene ambiguous. V shed 2 bases and J shed 3 bases, with 10 bases lying between them. Germline loops: CDR1 SEHNR, CDR2 FQNEAQ (reference sequence). The CDR3 loop spans 15 amino acids. The CDR3 reads CASSLKGFANEKLFF. In DNA form, the CDR3 reads TGTGCCAGCAGCTTAAAGGGTTTCGCTAATGAAAAACTGTTTTTT.

The chain carries TRBV5-4 and TRBJ2-6; D is undetermined. The CDR3 consists of 14 residues. Trimming shortened V by 7 bases and J by 2 bases, and 10 bases separated the two germline ends. Per germline, CDR1 SGHNT and CDR2 YYREEE (reference sequence). The CDR3 coding sequence is TGTGCCAGCTTCGACACGGCTGGGGCCAACGTCCTGACTTTC. This sequence encodes CASFDTAGANVLTF.

This clone has only a few counts. This chain uses TRBV19 with TRBJ2-7; D is unclear. The germline V gene encodes CDR1 LNHDA and CDR2 SQIVND (reference sequence). The length of the CDR3 is 13 residues. The ends were cut back, 4 bases at V and 0 bases at J, with 7 bases in the middle. The CDR3 spells CASSTKSSYEQYF. The CDR3 DNA reads TGTGCCAGTAGTACTAAGAGCTCCTACGAGCAGTACTTC.

This chain joins TRBV6-5 and TRBJ2-7, with 8 bases identical to TRBD1. J lost 3 bases, V lost 5 bases, and 3 bases had no gene match. Germline V CDR1 and CDR2: MNHEY, SVGAGI. The CDR3 runs 13 residues. Here the CDR3 DNA reads TGTGCCAGCAGTAAGGACAGGGTCTACGAGCAGTACTTC. This gives the protein CASSKDRVYEQYF.

The chain uses TRBV12-3 or TRBV12-4 and TRBJ1-3; D remains unclear. This CDR3 has 13 residues. Trimming removed 2 bases at V and 10 bases at J, with 12 bases between. The CDR3 bases are TGTGCCAGCAGTTTACTCTTAGTGGGTACCATATATTTT. Amino acids: CASSLLLVGTIYF.

The chain combines TRBV4-1 with TRBJ1-3; D is perhaps TRBD1 (5 bases). The CDR3 extends over 15 amino acids. Trimming stripped 4 bases from V and 4 bases from J, with 14 bases between. Looked up from germline, CDR1 is MGHRA and CDR2 is YSYEKL. CDR3 sequence reads: CASSLMGLQGNTIYF. Written as DNA, the CDR3 is TGCGCCAGCAGCCTGATGGGGCTACAAGGAAACACCATATATTTT.

This chain uses TRBV5-1 with TRBJ1-2; 12 bases agree with TRBD1. Per germline, CDR1 SGHRS and CDR2 YFSETQ. V was clipped by 3 bases and J by 4 bases; unmatched bases: 1. CDR3 length equals 14 residues. CDR3 DNA: TGCGCCAGCAGCTGGGGACAGGGGGCCTATGGCTACACCTTC. Its protein product is CASSWGQGAYGYTF.

This clone was detected only once. The chain recombines TRBV5-6 with TRBJ2-7, with 7 bases identical to TRBD1. With V trimmed by 5 bases and J by 1 base, 3 bases remained unmatched. CDR1 and CDR2 (germline): SGHDT, YYEEEE. This CDR3 has 13 residues. The CDR3 DNA is TGTGCCAGCAGGGTACAGGGGTCCTACGAGCAGTACTTC. Amino acids: CASRVQGSYEQYF.

The chain links TRBV5-1 to TRBJ2-3; D may be TRBD1 (6 bases). The germline V gene encodes CDR1 SGHRS and CDR2 YFSETQ. Trimming pared 4 bases from V and 5 bases from J, leaving 11 bases between. The CDR3 is 13 residues long. CDR3 coding DNA: TGCGCCAGCAGCGGGGGCCCCCGAGATACGCAGTATTTT. Encoded protein: CASSGGPRDTQYF.

The chain has TRBV9 and TRBJ1-3; D uncertain. This CDR3 region has 17 residues. Per the germline V gene, CDR1 is SGDLS and CDR2 is YYNGEE. Trimming took off 0 bases at V and 1 base at J, with 14 bases between the two ends. The DNA of the CDR3 is TGTGCCAGCAGCGTAGTGAGTCAGGTGCCTTCTGGAAACACCATATATTTT. Translating it yields CASSVVSQVPSGNTIYF.

There are a few counts of this clone. An end of the junction differs from the germline gene, which may be a read error. The CDR3 DNA is TGTGCTAGCAGCTTGGGGACAGGGGGTATGGCGGAGACCCAGTACTTC. Its translation is CASSLGTGGMAETQYF. The V and J genes are TRBV7-7 and TRBJ2-5; TRBD1 matches at 11 bases. The CDR3 runs to 16 residues. Germline V lookup: CDR1 SSHAT, CDR2 FNYEAQ (reference sequence).

The chain couples TRBV6-5 to TRBJ2-3, with D possibly being TRBD1 (5 bases). This CDR3 has 14 residues. The germline V gene encodes CDR1 MNHEY and CDR2 SVGAGI. Trimming took off 6 bases at V and 6 bases at J, with 16 bases between the two ends. CDR3 sequence (DNA): TGTGCCAGCAGCTGGGGAACCAGGGCGGATACGCAGTATTTT. This sequence encodes CASSWGTRADTQYF.

The chain couples TRBV4-1 to TRBJ2-5, with TRBD1 identical over 9 bases. Germline CDR1 and CDR2: MGHRA and YSYEKL. This CDR3 has 22 amino acids. The J segment lost 3 bases and the V segment lost 7 bases, leaving 30 bases of the junction unmatched. CDR3 in amino acids: CASTTHPPTRLLRRDREETQYF. As DNA, the CDR3 is TGCGCCAGCACCACGCACCCTCCTACCCGACTACTGCGGCGGGACAGGGAAGAGACCCAGTACTTC.

V gene TRBV9 combines with J gene TRBJ1-2; 8 bases align to TRBD1. This CDR3 comprises 13 residues. Looked up from germline, CDR1 is SGDLS and CDR2 is YYNGEE. V gave up 4 bases and J gave up 4 bases; unmatched junction bases: 3. CDR3 nucleotides: TGTGCCAGCAGCTTTACAGGGGGCTATGGCTACACCTTC. Translation gives CASSFTGGYGYTF.

This sequence joins TRBV19 and TRBJ2-6, with 9 bases that match TRBD1. Trimming removed 7 bases from V and 1 base from J; junction bases left unmatched: 8. Germline CDR1 reads LNHDA; CDR2 reads SQIVND (reference sequence). The CDR3 totals 17 residues. The DNA of the CDR3 is TGTGCCAGTATAGGAAGGGACAGGGAGTCTGGGGCCAACGTCCTGACTTTC. Translation: CASIGRDRESGANVLTF.

This chain joins TRBV24-1 and TRBJ2-3; 14 bases line up with TRBD2. Trimming took 9 bases from V and 5 from J; bases not matched to a gene: 3. In germline, CDR1 is KGHDR, CDR2 SFDVKD. The CDR3 is 14 residues long. As DNA, the CDR3 is TGTGCCACCCCGACTAGCGGGGGGGGAGATACGCAGTATTTT. Translating gives CATPTSGGGDTQYF.